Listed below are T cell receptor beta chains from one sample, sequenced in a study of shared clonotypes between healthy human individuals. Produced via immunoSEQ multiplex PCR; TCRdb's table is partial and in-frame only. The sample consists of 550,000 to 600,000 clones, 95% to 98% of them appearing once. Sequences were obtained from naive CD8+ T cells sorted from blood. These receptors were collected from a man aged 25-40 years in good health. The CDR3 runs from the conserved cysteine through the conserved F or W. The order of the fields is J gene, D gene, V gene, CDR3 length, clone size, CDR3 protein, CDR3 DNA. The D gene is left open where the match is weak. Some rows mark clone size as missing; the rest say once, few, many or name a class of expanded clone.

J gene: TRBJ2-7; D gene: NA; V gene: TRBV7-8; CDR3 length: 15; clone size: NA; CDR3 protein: CASSLGGSGGYEQYF; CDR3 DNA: TGTGCCAGCAGCTTAGGGGGTAGTGGAGGGTACGAGCAGTACTTC
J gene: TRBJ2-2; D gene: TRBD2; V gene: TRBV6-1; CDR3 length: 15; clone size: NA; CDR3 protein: CASSRSGINTGELFF; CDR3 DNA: TGTGCCAGCAGTAGAAGCGGGATTAACACCGGGGAGCTGTTTTTT
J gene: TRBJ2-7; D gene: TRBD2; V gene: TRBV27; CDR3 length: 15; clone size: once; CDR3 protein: CASSSWTSGGYEQYF; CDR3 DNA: TGTGCCAGCAGTTCCTGGACTAGCGGAGGCTACGAGCAGTACTTC
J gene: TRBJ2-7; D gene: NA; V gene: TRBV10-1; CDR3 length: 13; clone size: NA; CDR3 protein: CASSAAGLSEQYF; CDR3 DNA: TGCGCCAGCAGTGCCGCAGGGCTGAGCGAGCAGTACTTC
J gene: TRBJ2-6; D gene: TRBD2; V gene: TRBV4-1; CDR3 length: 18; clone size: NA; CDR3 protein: CASSHLTSGFSGANVLTF; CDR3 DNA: TGCGCCAGCAGCCATTTGACTAGCGGCTTCTCTGGGGCCAACGTCCTGACTTTC
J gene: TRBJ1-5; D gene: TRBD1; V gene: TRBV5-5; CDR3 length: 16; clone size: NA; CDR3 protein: CASSVRDRGLRQPQHF; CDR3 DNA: TGTGCCAGCAGCGTCCGGGACAGGGGGTTGAGGCAGCCCCAGCATTTT
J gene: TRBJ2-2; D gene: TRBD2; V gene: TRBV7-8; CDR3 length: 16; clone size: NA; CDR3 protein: CASSLPGLAGTGELFF; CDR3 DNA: TGTGCCAGCAGCTTACCCGGACTAGCGGGCACCGGGGAGCTGTTTTTT
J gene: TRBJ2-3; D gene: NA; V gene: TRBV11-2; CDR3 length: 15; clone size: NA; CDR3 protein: CASSTLVGSADTQYF; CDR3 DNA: TGTGCCAGCAGCACCCTCGTGGGTTCGGCAGATACGCAGTATTTT
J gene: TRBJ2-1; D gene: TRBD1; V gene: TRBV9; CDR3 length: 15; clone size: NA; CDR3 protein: CASSVRGYSYNEQFF; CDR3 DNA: TGTGCCAGCAGCGTCAGGGGGTACTCCTACAATGAGCAGTTCTTC
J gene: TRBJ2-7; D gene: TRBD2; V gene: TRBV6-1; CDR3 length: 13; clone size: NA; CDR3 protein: CASRSGSAHEQYF; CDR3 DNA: TGTGCCAGCAGGAGCGGGAGCGCCCACGAGCAGTACTTC
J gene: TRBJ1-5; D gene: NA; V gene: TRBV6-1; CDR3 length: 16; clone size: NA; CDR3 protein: CASSEGWEPAYQPQHF; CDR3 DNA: TGTGCCAGCAGTGAAGGGTGGGAACCGGCTTATCAGCCCCAGCATTTT
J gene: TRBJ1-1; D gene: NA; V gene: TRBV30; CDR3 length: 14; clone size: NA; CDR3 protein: CAWSPDPTNTEAFF; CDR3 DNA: TGTGCCTGGAGTCCCGACCCTACGAACACTGAAGCTTTCTTT
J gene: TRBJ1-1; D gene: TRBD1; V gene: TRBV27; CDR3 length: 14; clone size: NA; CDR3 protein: CASSSYRGRYEAFF; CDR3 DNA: TGTGCCAGCAGTTCCTACAGGGGGCGATACGAAGCTTTCTTT
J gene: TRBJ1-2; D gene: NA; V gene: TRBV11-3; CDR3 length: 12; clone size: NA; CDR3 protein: CASTTGPGGYTF; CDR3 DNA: TGTGCCAGCACAACAGGCCCGGGTGGCTACACCTTC
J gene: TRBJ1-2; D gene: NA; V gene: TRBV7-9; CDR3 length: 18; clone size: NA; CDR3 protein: CASSLPGTGIGANYGYTF; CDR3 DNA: TGTGCCAGCAGCCTACCCGGTACAGGGATTGGAGCTAACTATGGCTACACCTTC
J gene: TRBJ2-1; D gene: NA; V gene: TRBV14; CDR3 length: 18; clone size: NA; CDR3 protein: CASSFLRAAGLNSPEQFF; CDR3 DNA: TGTGCCAGCAGCTTTCTAAGGGCAGCAGGACTAAACTCTCCTGAGCAGTTCTTC
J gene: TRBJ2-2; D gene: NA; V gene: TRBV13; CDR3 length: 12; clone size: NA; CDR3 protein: CASSWETGELFF; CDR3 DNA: TGTGCCAGCAGCTGGGAGACCGGGGAGCTGTTTTTT
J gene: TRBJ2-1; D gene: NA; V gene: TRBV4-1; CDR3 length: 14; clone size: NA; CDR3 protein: CASSQDGSYNEQFF; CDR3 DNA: TGCGCCAGCAGCCAAGATGGCAGTTACAATGAGCAGTTCTTC
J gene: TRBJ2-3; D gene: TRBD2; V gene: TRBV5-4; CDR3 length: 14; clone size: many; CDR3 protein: CASSQGGATDTQYF; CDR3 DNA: TGTGCCAGCAGCCAGGGAGGGGCCACAGATACGCAGTATTTT
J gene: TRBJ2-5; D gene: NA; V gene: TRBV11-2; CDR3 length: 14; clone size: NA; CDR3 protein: CASTSPGSLGTQYF; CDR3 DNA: TGTGCCAGCACCTCGCCCGGAAGCCTGGGGACCCAGTACTTC
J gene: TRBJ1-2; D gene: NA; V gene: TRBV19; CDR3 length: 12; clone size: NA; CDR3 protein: CASSMAGYGYTF; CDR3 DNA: TGTGCCAGTAGTATGGCAGGGTATGGCTACACCTTC
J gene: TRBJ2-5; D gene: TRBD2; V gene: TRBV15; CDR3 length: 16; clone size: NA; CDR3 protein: CATQKGREVPRETQYF; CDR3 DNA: TGTGCCACACAAAAGGGGCGGGAGGTCCCGCGGGAGACCCAGTACTTC
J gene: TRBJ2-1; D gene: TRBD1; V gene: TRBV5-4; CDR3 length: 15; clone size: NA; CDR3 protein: CASSRQGESYNEQFF; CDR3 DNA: TGTGCCAGCAGCCGACAGGGTGAGTCCTACAATGAGCAGTTCTTC
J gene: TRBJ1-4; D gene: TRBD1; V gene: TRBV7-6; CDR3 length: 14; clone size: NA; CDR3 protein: CASSKHRGPEKLFF; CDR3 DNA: TGTGCCAGCAGCAAACACAGGGGGCCTGAAAAACTGTTTTTT
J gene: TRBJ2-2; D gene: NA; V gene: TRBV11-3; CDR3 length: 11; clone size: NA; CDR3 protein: CASSQSGELFF; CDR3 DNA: TGTGCCAGCAGCCAATCCGGGGAGCTGTTTTTT
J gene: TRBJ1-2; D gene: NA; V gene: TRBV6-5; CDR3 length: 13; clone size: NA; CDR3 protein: CASSYSGNQAAHF; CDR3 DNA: TGTGCCAGCAGTTACTCGGGGAACCAGGCGGCCCACTTC
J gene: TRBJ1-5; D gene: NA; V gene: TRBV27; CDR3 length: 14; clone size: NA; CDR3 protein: CASSLLGADQPQHF; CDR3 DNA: TGTGCCAGCAGTTTGCTGGGAGCAGATCAGCCCCAGCATTTT
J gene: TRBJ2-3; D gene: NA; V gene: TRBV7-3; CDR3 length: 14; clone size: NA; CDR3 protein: CASSLTSSADTQYF; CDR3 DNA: TGTGCCAGCAGCTTAACATCTAGCGCAGATACGCAGTATTTT
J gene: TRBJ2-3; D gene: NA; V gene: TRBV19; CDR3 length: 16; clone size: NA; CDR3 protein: CASTLGYLGSTDTQYF; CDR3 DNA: TGTGCCAGTACCCTAGGCTATTTGGGGAGCACAGATACGCAGTATTTT
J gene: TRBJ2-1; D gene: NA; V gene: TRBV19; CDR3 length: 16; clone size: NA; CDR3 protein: CASSIGGYPSYNEQFF; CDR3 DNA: TGTGCCAGTAGTATAGGAGGGTATCCTTCCTACAATGAGCAGTTCTTC
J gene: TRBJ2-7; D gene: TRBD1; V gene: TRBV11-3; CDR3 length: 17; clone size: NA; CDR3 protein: CASSPRSDGQGPYEQYF; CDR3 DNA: TGTGCCAGCAGCCCCCGATCTGATGGACAGGGGCCGTACGAGCAGTACTTC
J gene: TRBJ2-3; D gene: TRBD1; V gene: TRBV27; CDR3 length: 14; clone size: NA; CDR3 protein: CARDTGDFTDTQYF; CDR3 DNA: TGTGCCAGAGATACAGGGGATTTCACAGATACGCAGTATTTT
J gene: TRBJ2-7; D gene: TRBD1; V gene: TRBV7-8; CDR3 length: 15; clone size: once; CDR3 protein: CASSLGDRVPYEQYF; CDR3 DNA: TGTGCCAGCAGCTTAGGGGACAGGGTACCCTACGAGCAGTACTTC
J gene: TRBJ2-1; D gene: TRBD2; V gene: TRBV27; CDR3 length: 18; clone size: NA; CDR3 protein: CASSFLAGVVASYNEQFF; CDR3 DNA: TGTGCCAGCAGTTTCCTAGCGGGAGTAGTTGCGTCCTACAATGAGCAGTTCTTC
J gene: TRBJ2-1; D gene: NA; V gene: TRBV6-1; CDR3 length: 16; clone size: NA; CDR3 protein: CASSEWVVSSYNEQFF; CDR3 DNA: TGTGCCAGCAGTGAATGGGTGGTCAGCTCCTACAATGAGCAGTTCTTC
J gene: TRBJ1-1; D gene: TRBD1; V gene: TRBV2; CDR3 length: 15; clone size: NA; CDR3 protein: CASSENWDRNTEAFF; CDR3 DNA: TGTGCCAGCAGTGAAAATTGGGACAGAAACACTGAAGCTTTCTTT
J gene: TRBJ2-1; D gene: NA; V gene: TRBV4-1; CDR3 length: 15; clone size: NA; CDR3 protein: CASSRGDSSGNEQFF; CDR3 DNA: TGCGCCAGCAGCCGGGGAGACAGTTCGGGCAATGAGCAGTTCTTC
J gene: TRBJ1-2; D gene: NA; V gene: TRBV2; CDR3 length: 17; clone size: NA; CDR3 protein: CASSEYGLSDLNYGYTF; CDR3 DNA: TGTGCCAGCAGTGAATACGGCCTCTCTGATCTTAACTATGGCTACACCTTC
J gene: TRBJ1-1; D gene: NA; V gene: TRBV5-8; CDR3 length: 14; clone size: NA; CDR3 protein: CASSLSLMNTEAFF; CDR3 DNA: TGTGCCAGCAGCCTTAGTCTCATGAACACTGAAGCTTTCTTT
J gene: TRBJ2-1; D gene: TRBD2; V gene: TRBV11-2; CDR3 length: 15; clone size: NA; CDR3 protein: CASSSIAGGGNEQFF; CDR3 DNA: TGTGCCAGCAGCTCCATAGCGGGAGGAGGCAATGAGCAGTTCTTC
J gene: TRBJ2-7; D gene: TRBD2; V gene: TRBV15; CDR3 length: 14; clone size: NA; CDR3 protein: CATSRSGTIYEQYF; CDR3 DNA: TGTGCCACCAGCAGAAGCGGGACGATTTACGAGCAGTACTTC
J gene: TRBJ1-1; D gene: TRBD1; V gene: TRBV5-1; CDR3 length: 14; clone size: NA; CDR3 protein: CASSMGQGANEAFF; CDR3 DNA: TGCGCCAGCAGCATGGGACAGGGGGCAAATGAAGCTTTCTTT
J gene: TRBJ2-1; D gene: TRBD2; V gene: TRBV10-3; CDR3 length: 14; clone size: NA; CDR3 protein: CASRLAGVYSEQFF; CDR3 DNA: TGTGCCAGCCGACTAGCGGGAGTTTACTCTGAGCAGTTCTTC
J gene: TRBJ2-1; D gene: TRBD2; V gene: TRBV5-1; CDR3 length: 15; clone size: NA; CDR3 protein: CASSLGLAGYNEQFF; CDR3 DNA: TGCGCCAGCAGCTTGGGACTAGCGGGCTACAATGAGCAGTTCTTC
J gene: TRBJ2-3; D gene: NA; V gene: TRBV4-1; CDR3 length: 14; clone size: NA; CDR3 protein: CASSQSELTDTQYF; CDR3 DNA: TGCGCCAGCAGCCAGTCGGAACTCACAGATACGCAGTATTTT
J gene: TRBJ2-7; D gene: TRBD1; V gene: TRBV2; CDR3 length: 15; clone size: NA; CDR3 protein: CASSDIGTGTYEQYF; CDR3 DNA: TGTGCCAGCAGTGATATTGGGACAGGGACCTACGAGCAGTACTTC
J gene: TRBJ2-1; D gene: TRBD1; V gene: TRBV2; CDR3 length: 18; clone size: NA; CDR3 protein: CASSEAFLGTGGLDEQFF; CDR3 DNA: TGTGCCAGCAGTGAAGCGTTCCTCGGGACAGGGGGTCTGGATGAGCAGTTCTTC
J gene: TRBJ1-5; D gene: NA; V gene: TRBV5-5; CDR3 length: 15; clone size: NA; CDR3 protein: CASSLDGGNGQPQHF; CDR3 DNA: TGTGCCAGCAGCTTGGACGGGGGAAATGGTCAGCCCCAGCATTTT